This T cell receptor beta chain originates from a study of neurological immune-mediated disorders. General study points: Across subjects, no CDR3 amino acid sequence appeared in expanded clones of more than one subject, a finding that suggested private repertoires in all groups.

There are 14 residues in the CDR3. V lost 6 bases and J 5 bases, leaving 16 bases between the germline ends. This clonotype has ten or more counts. Its antigen is currently unknown. Every sequencing run drew on 15-18 subjects and yielded over 170 million TCR-beta sequences. TCRdb reanalysed the 5' RACE reads using MiXCR and keeps one entry per CDR3 protein. Among some 24,000 distinct CDR3 sequences listed, around 15% were seen once. This chain connects TRBV12-3 or TRBV12-4 to TRBJ1-1; D gene uncertain. Sequences were obtained from PBMCs. The sequence was collected from a woman aged 40 to 50 with HTLV-1-associated myelopathy (HAM/TSP). CDR3: CASRPSGLGTEAFF. In DNA, the CDR3 is TGTGCCAGCAGGCCCTCCGGATTGGGGACTGAAGCTTTCTTT.